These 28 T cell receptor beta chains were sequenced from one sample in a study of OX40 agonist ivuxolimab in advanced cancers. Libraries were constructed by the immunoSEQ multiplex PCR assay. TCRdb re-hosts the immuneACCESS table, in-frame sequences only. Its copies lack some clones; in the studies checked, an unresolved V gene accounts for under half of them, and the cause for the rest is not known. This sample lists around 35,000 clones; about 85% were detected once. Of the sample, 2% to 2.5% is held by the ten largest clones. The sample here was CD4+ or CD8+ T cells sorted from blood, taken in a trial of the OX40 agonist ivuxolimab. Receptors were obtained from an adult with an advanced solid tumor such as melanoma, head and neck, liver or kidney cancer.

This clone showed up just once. The CDR3 spells CASSPLRRQGSNEQYF. The CDR3 coding sequence is TGTGCCAGCTCACCTCTCCGGAGACAGGGGAGTAACGAGCAGTACTTC. J is TRBJ2-7 and V is TRBV18; 8 bases agree with TRBD1. The germline V gene has CDR1 KGHSH and CDR2 LQKENI. V trimming: 3 bases; J trimming: 5 bases; junction bases outside the gene matches: 12. The CDR3 runs 16 residues.

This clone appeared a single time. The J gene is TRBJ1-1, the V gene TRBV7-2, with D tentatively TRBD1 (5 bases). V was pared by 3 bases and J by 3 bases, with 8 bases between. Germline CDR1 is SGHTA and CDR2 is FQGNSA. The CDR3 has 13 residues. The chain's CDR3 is CASSFGHYTEAFF. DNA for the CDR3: TGTGCCAGCAGCTTTGGACATTACACTGAAGCTTTCTTT. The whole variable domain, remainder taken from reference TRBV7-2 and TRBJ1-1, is GAGVSQSPSNKVTEKGKDVELRCDPISGHTALYWYRQSLGQGLEFLIYFQGNSAPDKSGLPSDRFSAERTGGSVSTLTIQRTQQEDSAVYLCASSFGHYTEAFFGQGTRLTVV.

This chain's CDR3 is CASSLDPASYEQYF. The DNA of the CDR3 is TGTGCCAGCAGCTTAGACCCCGCCTCCTACGAGCAGTACTTC. The V call is TRBV11-2, the J call TRBJ2-7, with unresolved D. From germline, CDR1 is SGHAT and CDR2 FQNNGV. The V end was cut by 0 bases, the J end by 0 bases, with 6 bases between. The CDR3 is made up of 14 amino acids.

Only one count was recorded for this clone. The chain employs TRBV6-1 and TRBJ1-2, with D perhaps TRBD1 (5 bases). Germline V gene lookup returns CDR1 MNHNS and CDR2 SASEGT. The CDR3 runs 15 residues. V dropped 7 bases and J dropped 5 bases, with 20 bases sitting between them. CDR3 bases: TGTGCCAGCACGAGTGCAGGTGGGGCGTGGTATGGCTACACCTTC. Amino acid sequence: CASTSAGGAWYGYTF.

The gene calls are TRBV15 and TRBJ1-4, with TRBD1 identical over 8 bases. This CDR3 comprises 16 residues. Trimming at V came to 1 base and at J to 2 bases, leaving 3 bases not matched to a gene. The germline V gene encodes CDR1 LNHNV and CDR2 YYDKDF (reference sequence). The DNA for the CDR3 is TGTGCCACCAGCAGAGCTAGGACAGGGACTAATGAAAAACTGTTTTTT. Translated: CATSRARTGTNEKLFF. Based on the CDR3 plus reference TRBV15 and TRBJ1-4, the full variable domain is DAMVIQNPRYQVTQFGKPVTLSCSQTLNHNVMYWYQQKSSQAPKLLFHYYDKDFNNEADTPDNFQSRRPNTSFCFLDIRSPGLGDTAMYLCATSRARTGTNEKLFFGSGTQLSVL.

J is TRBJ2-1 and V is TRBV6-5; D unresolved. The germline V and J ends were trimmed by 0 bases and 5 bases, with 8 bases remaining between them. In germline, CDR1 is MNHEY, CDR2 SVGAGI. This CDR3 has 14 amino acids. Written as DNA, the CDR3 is TGTGCCAGCAGTTACTCGATTGTTCACAATGAGCAGTTCTTC. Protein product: CASSYSIVHNEQFF.

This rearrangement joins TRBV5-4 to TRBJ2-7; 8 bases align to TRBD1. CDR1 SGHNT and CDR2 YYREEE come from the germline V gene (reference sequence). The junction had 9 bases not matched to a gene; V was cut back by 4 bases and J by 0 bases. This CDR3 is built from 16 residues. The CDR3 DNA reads TGTGCCAGCAGCCCGAAGACAGGGGCCAGCTCCTACGAGCAGTACTTC. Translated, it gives CASSPKTGASSYEQYF.

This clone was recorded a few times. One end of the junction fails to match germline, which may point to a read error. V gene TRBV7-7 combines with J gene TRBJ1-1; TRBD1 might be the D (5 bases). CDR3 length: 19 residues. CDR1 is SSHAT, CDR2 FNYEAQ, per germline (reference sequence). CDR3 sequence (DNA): TGTGCTAGCAGCCCACTCTGGGCCGGGGGTTCATTCATGAACACTGAAGCTTTCTTT. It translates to CASSPLWAGGSFMNTEAFF.

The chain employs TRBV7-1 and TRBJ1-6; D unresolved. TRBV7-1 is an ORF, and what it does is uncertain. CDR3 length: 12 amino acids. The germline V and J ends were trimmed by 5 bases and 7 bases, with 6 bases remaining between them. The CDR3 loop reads CASSPPNSPLHF. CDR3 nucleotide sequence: TGTGCCAGCAGCCCACCGAATTCACCCCTCCACTTT.

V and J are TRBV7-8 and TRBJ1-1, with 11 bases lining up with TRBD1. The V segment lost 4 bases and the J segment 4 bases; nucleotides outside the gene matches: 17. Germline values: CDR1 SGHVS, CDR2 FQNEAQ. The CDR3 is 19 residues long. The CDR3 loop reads CASSSNGVPGTGGGTEAFF. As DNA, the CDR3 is TGTGCCAGCAGCTCTAATGGAGTTCCCGGGACAGGGGGGGGCACTGAAGCTTTCTTT.

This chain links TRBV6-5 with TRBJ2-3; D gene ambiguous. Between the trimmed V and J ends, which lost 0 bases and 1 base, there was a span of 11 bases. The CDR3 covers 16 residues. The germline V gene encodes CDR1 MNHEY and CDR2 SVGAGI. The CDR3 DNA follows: TGTGCCAGCAGTTACTCTAGAGACACCGGCACAGATACGCAGTATTTT. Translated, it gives CASSYSRDTGTDTQYF.

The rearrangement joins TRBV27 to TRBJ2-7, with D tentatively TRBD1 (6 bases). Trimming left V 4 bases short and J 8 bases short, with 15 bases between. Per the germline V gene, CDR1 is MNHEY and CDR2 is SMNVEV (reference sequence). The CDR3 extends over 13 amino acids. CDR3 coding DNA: TGTGCCAGCAGTTGGCCAGGGGAGTCCAAGCAGTACTTC. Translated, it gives CASSWPGESKQYF.

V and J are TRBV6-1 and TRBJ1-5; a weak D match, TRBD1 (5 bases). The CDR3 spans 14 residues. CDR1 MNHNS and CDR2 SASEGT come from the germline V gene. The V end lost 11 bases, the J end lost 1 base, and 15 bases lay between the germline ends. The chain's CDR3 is CAGGTAASNQPQHF. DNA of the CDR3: TGTGCCGGGGGGACGGCCGCCAGCAATCAGCCCCAGCATTTT.

The CDR3 nucleotides are TGTGCCAGCAGTGCCGCGGGGGAGCGGGGCTACACCTTC. Protein: CASSAAGERGYTF. The chain has TRBV6-1 and TRBJ1-2, with D perhaps TRBD1 (5 bases). The V end was cut by 4 bases, the J end by 8 bases, with 14 bases between. The CDR3 has 13 residues. Germline V CDR1 and CDR2: MNHNS, SASEGT.

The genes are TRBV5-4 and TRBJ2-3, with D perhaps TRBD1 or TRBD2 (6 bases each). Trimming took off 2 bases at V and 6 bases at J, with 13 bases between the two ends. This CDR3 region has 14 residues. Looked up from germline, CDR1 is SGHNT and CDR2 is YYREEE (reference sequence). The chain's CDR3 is CASSFWGAGDTQYF. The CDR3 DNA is TGTGCCAGCAGCTTCTGGGGGGCAGGGGATACGCAGTATTTT.

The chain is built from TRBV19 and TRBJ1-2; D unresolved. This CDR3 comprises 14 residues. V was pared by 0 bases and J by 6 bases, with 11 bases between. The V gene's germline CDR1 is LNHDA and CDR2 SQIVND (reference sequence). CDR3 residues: CASSIDLQSHGYTF. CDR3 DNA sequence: TGTGCCAGTAGTATAGATCTACAGAGCCATGGCTACACCTTC.

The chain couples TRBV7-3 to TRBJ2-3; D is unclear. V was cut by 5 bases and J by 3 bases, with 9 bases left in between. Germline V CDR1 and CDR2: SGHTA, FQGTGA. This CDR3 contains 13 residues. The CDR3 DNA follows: TGTGCCAGCAGCCCCGGCAGGACAGATACGCAGTATTTT. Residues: CASSPGRTDTQYF.

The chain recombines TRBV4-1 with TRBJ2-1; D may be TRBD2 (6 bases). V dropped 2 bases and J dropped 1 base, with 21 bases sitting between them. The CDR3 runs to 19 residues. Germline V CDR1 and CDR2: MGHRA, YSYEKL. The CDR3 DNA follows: TGCGCCAGCAGCCAAAGCCCCGCGGAGGGAATAGGTTCCTACAATGAGCAGTTCTTC. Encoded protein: CASSQSPAEGIGSYNEQFF.

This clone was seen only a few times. CDR3 nucleotides: TGTGCCAGCAGCCAACGACTAGCGGGGGATTACCAAGAGACCCAGTACTTC. Translated: CASSQRLAGDYQETQYF. The chain carries TRBV14 and TRBJ2-5; 12 bases agree with TRBD2. V was pared by 2 bases and J by 0 bases, with 4 bases of the junction left unmatched. Looked up from germline, CDR1 is SGHDN and CDR2 is FVKESK. The CDR3 has 17 residues.

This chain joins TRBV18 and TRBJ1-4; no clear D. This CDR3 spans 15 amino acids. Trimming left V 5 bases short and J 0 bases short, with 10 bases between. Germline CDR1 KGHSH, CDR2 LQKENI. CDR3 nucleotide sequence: TGTGCCAGCTCAGCCGACCCTGCAACTAATGAAAAACTGTTTTTT. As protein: CASSADPATNEKLFF.

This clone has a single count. The CDR3 coding sequence is TGTGCCAGCAGCCTAGGACAGGGGGGTTATTCACCCCTCCACTTT. Translation: CASSLGQGGYSPLHF. The chain carries TRBV5-4 and TRBJ1-6; 10 bases line up with TRBD1. CDR1 and CDR2 from the germline V gene are SGHNT and YYREEE (reference sequence). V lost 4 bases to trimming and J lost 8 bases; unmatched junction nucleotides: 6. There are 15 residues in the CDR3.

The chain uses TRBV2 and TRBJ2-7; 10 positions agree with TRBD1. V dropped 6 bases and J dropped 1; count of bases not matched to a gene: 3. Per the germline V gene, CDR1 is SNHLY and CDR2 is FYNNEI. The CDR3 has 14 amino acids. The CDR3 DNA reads TGTGCCAGCAGCCAGGACAGGGGGTCCTACGAGCAGTACTTC. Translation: CASSQDRGSYEQYF.

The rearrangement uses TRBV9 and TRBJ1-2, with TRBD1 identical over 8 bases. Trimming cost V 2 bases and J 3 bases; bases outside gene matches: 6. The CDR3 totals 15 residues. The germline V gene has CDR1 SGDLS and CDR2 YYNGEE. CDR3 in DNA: TGTGCCAGCAGCGTCGGACAGGGAGTGGACTATGGCTACACCTTC. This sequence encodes CASSVGQGVDYGYTF.

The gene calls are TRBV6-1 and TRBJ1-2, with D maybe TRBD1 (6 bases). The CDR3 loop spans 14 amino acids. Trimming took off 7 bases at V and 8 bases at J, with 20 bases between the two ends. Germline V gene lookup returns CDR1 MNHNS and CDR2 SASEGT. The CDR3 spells CASISSRGLAGYTF. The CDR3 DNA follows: TGTGCCAGCATCTCCTCCCGGGGGCTTGCAGGCTACACCTTC.

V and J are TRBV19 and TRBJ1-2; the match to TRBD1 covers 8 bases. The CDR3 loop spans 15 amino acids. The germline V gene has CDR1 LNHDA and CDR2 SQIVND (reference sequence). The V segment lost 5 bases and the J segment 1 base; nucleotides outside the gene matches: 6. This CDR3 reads CASSPRDRNNYGYTF. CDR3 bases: TGTGCCAGTAGTCCCCGGGACAGGAATAACTATGGCTACACCTTC.

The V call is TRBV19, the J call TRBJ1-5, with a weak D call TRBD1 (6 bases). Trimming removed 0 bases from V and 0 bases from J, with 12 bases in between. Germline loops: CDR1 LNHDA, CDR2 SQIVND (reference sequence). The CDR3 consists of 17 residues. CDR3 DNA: TGTGCCAGTAGTATAGAGGACAGACGTTATAGCAATCAGCCCCAGCATTTT. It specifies CASSIEDRRYSNQPQHF. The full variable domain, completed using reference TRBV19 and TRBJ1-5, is DGGITQSPKYLFRKEGQNVTLSCEQNLNHDAMYWYRQDPGQGLRLIYYSQIVNDFQKGDIAEGYSVSREKKESFPLTVTSAQKNPTAFYLCASSIEDRRYSNQPQHFGDGTRLSIL.

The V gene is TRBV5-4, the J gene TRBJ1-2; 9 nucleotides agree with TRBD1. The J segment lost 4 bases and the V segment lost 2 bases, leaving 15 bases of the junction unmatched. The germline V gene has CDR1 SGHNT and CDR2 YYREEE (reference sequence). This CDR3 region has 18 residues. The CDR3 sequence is CASSFPGTGSPPTYGYTF. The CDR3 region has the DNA TGTGCCAGCAGCTTCCCCGGGACAGGGTCCCCTCCAACCTATGGCTACACCTTC.

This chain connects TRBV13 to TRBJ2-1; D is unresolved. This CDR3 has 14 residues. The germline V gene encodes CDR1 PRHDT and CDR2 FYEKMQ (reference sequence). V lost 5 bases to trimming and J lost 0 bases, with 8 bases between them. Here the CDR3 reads CASSPHTSYNEQFF. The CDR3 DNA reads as TGTGCCAGCAGCCCCCATACCTCCTACAATGAGCAGTTCTTC.